This T cell receptor beta chain is drawn from a study of CD8 T cells in ankylosing spondylitis. Germline lookup yields CDR1 SGHDT and CDR2 YYEEEE. Trimming cost V 4 bases and J 7 bases, with 17 bases left between them. The CDR3 runs to 15 residues. The TCR beta libraries were generated through quantitative 5'-RACE incorporating molecular barcodes. TCRdb re-derived calls from the 5' RACE reads in MiXCR, one entry per CDR3 protein. The repertoire includes approximately 290,000 distinct CDR3 sequences, roughly 20% of them detected once, and 3.5% sits in the top ten. This clonotype was observed a few times. No antigen is known for it. Study-level points and caveats: Matched synovial fluid from ankylosing spondylitis patients was reported to be enriched for disease-linked clones.

Sequenced material: blood, either unsorted or a sorted T cell fraction (not recorded which). This sequence was found in a female donor with ankylosing spondylitis or in good health (not recorded which). This sequence joins TRBV5-6 and TRBJ1-4; D unresolved. The CDR3 is CASSPDYGRSEKLFF. CDR3 nucleotide sequence: TGTGCCAGCAGCCCCGACTACGGGAGAAGTGAAAAACTGTTTTTT. Using reference TRBV5-6 and TRBJ1-4 for the parts outside the CDR3, the full variable domain is DAGVTQSPTHLIKTRGQQVTLRCSPKSGHDTVSWYQQALGQGPQFIFQYYEEEERQRGNFPDRFSGHQFPNYSSELNVNALLLGDSALYLCASSPDYGRSEKLFFGSGTQLSVL.